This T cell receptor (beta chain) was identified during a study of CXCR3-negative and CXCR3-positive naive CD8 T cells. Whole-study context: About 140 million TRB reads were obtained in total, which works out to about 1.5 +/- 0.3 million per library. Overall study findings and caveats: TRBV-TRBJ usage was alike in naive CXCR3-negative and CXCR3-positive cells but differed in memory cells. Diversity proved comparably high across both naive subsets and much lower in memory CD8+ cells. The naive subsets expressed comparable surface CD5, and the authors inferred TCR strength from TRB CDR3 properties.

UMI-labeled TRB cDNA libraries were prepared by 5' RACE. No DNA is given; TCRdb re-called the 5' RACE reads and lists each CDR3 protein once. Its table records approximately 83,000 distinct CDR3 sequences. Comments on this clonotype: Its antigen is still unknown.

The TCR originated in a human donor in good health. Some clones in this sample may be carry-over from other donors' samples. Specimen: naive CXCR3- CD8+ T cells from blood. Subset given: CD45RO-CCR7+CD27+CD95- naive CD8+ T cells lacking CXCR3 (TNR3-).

CDR3 sequence: CASSLWGQGVNNEQYF. This chain connects TRBV28 to TRBJ2-4; TCRdb's D call of TRBD1 is untestable without DNA. The CDR3 runs to 16 residues. From germline, CDR1 is MDHEN and CDR2 SYDVKM.